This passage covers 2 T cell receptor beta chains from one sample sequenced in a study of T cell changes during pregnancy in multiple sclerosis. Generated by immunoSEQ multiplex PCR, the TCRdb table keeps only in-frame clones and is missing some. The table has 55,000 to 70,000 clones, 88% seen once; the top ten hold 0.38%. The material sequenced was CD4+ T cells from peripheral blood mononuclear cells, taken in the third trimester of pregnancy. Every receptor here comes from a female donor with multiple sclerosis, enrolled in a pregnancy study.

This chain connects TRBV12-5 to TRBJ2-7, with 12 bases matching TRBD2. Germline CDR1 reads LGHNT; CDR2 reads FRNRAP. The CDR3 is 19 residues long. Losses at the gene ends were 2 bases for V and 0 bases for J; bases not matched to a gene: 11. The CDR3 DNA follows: TGTGCTAGTGGTTTGCCGAGGAAAACTAGCGGGAGGACCTCCTACGAGCAGTACTTC. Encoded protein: CASGLPRKTSGRTSYEQYF. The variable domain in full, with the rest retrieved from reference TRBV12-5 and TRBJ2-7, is DARVTQTPRHKVTEMGQEVTMRCQPILGHNTVFWYRQTMMQGLELLAYFRNRAPLDDSGMPKDRFSAEMPDATLATLKIQPSEPRDSAVYFCASGLPRKTSGRTSYEQYFGPGTRLTVT.

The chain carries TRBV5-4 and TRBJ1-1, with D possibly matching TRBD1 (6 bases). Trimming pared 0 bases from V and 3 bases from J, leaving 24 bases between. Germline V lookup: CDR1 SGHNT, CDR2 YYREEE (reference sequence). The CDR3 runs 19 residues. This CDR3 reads CASSLAFPRLGQPHTEAFF. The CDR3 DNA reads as TGTGCCAGCAGCTTGGCCTTTCCCCGGTTAGGACAGCCTCACACTGAAGCTTTCTTT.